The 5 T cell receptor beta chains below come from one sample, sequenced in a study of T cell responses to AZD1222 COVID-19 vaccine. Generated by immunoSEQ multiplex PCR, the TCRdb table keeps only in-frame clones and is missing some. The table has some 140,000 clones, 75% to 95% seen once. Sequencing was performed on peripheral blood, taken 28 days after the second AZD1222 dose. The receptors shown here come from an adult who received the AZD1222 COVID-19 vaccine.

In this sample, this clone turned up once. This chain links TRBV30 with TRBJ1-1; maybe TRBD1 (5 bases). The germline gives CDR1 GTSNPN, CDR2 SVGIG (reference sequence). The CDR3 is made up of 14 amino acids. Trimming left V 5 bases short and J 4 bases short, with 17 bases between. The CDR3 DNA reads as TGTGCCTGGCTTCCGACAGTTTTAGGCACTGAAGCTTTCTTT. It codes for CAWLPTVLGTEAFF.

The chain employs TRBV7-2 and TRBJ2-5; the match to TRBD2 covers 12 bases. This CDR3 contains 15 residues. The ends lost 4 bases at V and 3 bases at J; junction bases unmatched: 3. From germline, CDR1 is SGHTA and CDR2 FQGNSA. The CDR3 bases are TGTGCCAGCAGCTGGAGACTAGCGGGAGAAGAGACCCAGTACTTC. Amino acid sequence: CASSWRLAGEETQYF.

Concerning this clone itself: One junction end disagrees with the germline gene, perhaps due to a read error. The rearrangement links TRBV18 to TRBJ1-5, with 10 bases identical to TRBD1. Germline V gene data show CDR1 as KGHSH and CDR2 as LQKENI. There are 15 residues in the CDR3. The CDR3 DNA reads as TGTGCCAGCTCACCGGGGACAGGGGTCAATGAGCCCCAGCATTTT. It codes for CASSPGTGVNEPQHF.

This chain connects TRBV6-1 to TRBJ2-7; a possible D gene is TRBD2 (6 bases). This CDR3 contains 13 residues. Per the germline V gene, CDR1 is MNHNS and CDR2 is SASEGT. V lost 2 bases and J lost 6, with 11 bases in between. The CDR3 is CASSEIEGGEQYF. The CDR3 DNA is TGTGCCAGCAGTGAAATTGAGGGAGGCGAGCAGTACTTC.

V usage is TRBV18 and J usage is TRBJ1-5; TRBD1 might be the D (6 bases). This CDR3 is built from 15 residues. The germline V gene encodes CDR1 KGHSH and CDR2 LQKENI. The V gene lost 0 bases and the J gene lost 9 bases, with 15 bases spanning the gap. CDR3 region: CASSPPGGGSGPQHF. The CDR3, as DNA: TGTGCCAGCTCACCACCCGGGGGGGGCTCGGGGCCCCAGCATTTT.